This TCR beta chain was recovered during a study of vaccination effects on CD4 cells after COVID-19. Study-wide background: Samples that were drawn after vaccination came a median of 72 days after the second dose. Overall study results and limits: By a late point after vaccination, infection- and vaccine-induced clones had shrunk markedly through clonal contraction. Cross-reactivity with common cold coronaviruses was shown by only 1 of 255 vaccine-induced clones in healthy vaccinees.

The CDR3 consists of 11 residues. Germline V gene data show CDR1 as KGHSH and CDR2 as LQKENI. V was pared by 5 bases and J by 4 bases, with 4 bases between. Details on this clone: Antigen: not known.

Isolation of CD4+ T cells took place after ten to eleven days of culture. As their vaccination, participants received two doses of either BNT162b2 or mRNA-1273. Cultures had half their medium replaced with IL-2 medium on days 3 and 7. Here immunoSEQ multiplex PCR was the method, and the copy in TCRdb shows in-frame clones only, minus some. The sample holds around 49,000 clones, over 60% seen once. This specimen was CD4+ T cells from PBMCs cultured without peptide, taken after COVID-19 vaccination. This clonotype was obtained from a human donor who received a COVID-19 vaccine. The chain carries TRBV18 and TRBJ2-3, with unresolved D. CDR3 sequence: CASSTSDTQYF. The CDR3 nucleotides read TGTGCCAGCTCAACGTCAGATACGCAGTATTTT.